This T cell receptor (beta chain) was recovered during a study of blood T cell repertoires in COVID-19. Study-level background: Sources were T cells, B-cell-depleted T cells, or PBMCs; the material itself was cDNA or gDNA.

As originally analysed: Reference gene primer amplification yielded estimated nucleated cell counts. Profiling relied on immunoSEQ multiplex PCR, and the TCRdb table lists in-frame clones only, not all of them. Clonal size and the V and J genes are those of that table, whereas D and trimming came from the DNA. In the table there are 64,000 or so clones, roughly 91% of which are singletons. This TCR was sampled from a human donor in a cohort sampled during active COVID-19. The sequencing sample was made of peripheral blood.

This CDR3 reads CASREREGGEQYF. CDR3 DNA sequence: TGTGCCAGCAGGGAGCGGGAGGGCGGTGAGCAGTACTTC. This sequence joins TRBV2 and TRBJ2-7, with 10 bases that match TRBD2. Looked up from germline, CDR1 is SNHLY and CDR2 is FYNNEI. CDR3 length equals 13 residues. V shed 6 bases and J 7 bases; nucleotides not matched to a gene: 6.